This TCR beta chain appears in the sequencing data of a study of T cells after yellow fever vaccination. 5'RACE template switching generated TCR cDNA, adding a universal primer site and UMIs. TCRdb used MiXCR to reprocess the 5' RACE reads, holding one entry per CDR3 protein. Altogether a few hundred thousand distinct CDR3 sequences are present, around 4.5% being singletons, with the ten largest covering around 19%. Between the trimmed V and J ends, which lost 3 bases and 3 bases, there was a span of 14 bases. The CDR3 spans 15 residues. On this clonotype: As yet, its antigen is unknown.

General observations from the study: Abundant clonotypes (contaminants from the bulk population) could be present in FACS-sorted repertoires. Overall, a small share of clonotypes was seen in both CD4 and CD8 compartments.

The V and J genes are TRBV12-3 or TRBV12-4 and TRBJ1-1; D unclear. This sequence originates from a man aged 18 to 29 who received the YFV17D yellow fever vaccine. The source material was PBMCs, sampled 15 days after the yellow fever booster vaccination. This CDR3 is CASSFLGRSDTEAFF. The CDR3 DNA is TGTGCCAGCAGTTTTCTAGGCCGCTCGGACACTGAAGCTTTCTTT.